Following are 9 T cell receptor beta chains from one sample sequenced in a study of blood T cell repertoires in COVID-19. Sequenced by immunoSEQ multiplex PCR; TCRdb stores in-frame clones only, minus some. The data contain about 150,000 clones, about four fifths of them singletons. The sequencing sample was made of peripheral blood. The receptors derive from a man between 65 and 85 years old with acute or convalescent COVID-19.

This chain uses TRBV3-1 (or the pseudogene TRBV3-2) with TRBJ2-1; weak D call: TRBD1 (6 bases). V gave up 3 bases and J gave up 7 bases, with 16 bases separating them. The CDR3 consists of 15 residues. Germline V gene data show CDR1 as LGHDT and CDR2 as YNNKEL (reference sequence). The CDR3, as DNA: TGTGCCAGCAGCCACGCGCGGGCAGGGGTAAATGAGCAGTTCTTC. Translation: CASSHARAGVNEQFF.

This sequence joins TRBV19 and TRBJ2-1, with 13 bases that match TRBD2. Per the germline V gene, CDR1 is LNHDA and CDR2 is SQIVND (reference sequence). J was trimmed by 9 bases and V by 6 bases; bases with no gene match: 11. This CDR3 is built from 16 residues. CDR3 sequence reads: CASSPATSGREGEQFF. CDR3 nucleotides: TGTGCCAGTAGCCCAGCTACTAGCGGGAGGGAAGGTGAGCAGTTCTTC.

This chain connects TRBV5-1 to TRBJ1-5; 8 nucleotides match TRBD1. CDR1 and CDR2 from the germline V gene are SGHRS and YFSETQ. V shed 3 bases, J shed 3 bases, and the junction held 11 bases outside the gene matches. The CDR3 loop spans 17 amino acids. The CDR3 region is CASSSSTRGHDNQPQHF. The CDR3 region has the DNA TGCGCCAGCAGCTCCTCCACCAGGGGGCATGACAATCAGCCCCAGCATTTT.

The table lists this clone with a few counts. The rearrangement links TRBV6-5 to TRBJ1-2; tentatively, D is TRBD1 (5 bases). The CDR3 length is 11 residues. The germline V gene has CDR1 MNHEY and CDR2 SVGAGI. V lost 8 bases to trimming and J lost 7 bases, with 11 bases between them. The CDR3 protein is CASVWRGGYTF. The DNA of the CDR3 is TGTGCCAGCGTTTGGAGGGGTGGCTACACCTTC.

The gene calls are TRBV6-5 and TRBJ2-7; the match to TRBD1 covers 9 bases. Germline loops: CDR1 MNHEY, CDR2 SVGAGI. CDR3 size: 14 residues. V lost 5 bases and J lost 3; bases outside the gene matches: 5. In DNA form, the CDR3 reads TGTGCCAGCAGTCTACAGGGGGCTGGCTACGAGCAGTACTTC. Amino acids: CASSLQGAGYEQYF.

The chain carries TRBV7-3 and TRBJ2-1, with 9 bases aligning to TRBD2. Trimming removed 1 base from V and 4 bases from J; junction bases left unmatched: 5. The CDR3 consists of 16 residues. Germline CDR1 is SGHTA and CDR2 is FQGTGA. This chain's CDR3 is CASSLSPSGAYNEQFF. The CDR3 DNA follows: TGTGCCAGCAGCTTAAGTCCTAGCGGGGCTTACAATGAGCAGTTCTTC.

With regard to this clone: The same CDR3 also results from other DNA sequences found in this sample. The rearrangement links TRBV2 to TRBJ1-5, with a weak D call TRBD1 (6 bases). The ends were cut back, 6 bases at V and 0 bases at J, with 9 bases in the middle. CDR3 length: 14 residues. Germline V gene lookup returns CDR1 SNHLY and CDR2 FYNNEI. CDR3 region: CASRQGNSNQPQHF. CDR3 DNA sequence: TGTGCCAGCAGACAGGGAAATAGCAATCAGCCCCAGCATTTT.

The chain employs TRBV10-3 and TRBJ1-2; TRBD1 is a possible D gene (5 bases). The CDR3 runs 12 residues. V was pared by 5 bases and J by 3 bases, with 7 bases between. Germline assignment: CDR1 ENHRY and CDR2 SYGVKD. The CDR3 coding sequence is TGTGCCATCAGTCAGGGTGACTATGGCTACACCTTC. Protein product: CAISQGDYGYTF.

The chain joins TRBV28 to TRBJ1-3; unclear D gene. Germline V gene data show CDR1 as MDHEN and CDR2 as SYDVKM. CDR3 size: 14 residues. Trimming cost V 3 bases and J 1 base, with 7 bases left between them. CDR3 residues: CASSFPGSGNTIYF. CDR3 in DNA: TGTGCCAGCAGTTTCCCGGGGTCTGGAAACACCATATATTTT.